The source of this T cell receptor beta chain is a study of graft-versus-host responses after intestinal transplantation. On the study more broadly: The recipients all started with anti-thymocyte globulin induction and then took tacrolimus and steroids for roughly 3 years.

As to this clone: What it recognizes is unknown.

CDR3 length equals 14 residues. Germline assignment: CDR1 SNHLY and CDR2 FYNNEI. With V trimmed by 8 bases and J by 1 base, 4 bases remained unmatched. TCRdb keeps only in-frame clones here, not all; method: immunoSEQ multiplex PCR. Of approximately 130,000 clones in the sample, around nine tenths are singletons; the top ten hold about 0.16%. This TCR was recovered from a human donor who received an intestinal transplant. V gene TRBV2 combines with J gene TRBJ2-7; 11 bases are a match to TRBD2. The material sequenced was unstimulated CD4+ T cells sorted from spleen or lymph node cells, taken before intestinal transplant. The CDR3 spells CASGTSGGSYEQYF. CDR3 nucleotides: TGTGCCAGCGGAACTAGCGGGGGTTCCTACGAGCAGTACTTC.